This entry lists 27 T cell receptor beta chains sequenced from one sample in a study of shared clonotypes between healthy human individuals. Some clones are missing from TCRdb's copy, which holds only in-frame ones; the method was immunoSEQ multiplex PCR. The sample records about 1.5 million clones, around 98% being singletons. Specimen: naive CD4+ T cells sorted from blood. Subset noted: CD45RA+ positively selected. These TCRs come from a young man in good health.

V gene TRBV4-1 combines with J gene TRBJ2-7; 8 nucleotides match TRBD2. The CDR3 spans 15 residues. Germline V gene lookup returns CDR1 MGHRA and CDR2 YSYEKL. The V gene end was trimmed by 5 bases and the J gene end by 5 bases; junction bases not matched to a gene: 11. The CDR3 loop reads CASSEIAGLRNEQYF. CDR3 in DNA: TGCGCCAGCAGCGAGATAGCGGGACTAAGAAACGAGCAGTACTTC.

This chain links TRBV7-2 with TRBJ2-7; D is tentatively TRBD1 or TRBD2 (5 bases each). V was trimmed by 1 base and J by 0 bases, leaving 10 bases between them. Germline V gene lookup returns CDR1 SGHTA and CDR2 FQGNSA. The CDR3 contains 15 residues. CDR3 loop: CASSLESGSSYEQYF. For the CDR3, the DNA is TGTGCCAGCAGCTTAGAGTCAGGGAGCTCCTACGAGCAGTACTTC.

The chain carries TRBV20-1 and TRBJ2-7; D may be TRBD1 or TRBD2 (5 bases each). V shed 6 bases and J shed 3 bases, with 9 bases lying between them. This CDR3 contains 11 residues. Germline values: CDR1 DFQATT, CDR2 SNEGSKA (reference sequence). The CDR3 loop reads CSAWGFYEQYF. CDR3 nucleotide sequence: TGCAGTGCCTGGGGGTTCTACGAGCAGTACTTC.

The CDR3 loop reads CASSLNHQPQHF. The CDR3 DNA follows: TGTGCCAGCAGTTTAAATCATCAGCCCCAGCATTTT. The chain has TRBV28 and TRBJ1-5; no clear D gene. Trimming removed 2 bases from V and 5 bases from J, with 4 bases in between. In germline, CDR1 is MDHEN, CDR2 SYDVKM. The CDR3 spans 12 residues.

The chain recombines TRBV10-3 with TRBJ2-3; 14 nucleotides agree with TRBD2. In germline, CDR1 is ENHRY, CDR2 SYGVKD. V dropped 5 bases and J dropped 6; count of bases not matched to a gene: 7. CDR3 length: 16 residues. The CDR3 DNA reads TGTGCCATCAGTCCGGGACTAGCGGGAGTAGCGGATACGCAGTATTTT. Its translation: CAISPGLAGVADTQYF.

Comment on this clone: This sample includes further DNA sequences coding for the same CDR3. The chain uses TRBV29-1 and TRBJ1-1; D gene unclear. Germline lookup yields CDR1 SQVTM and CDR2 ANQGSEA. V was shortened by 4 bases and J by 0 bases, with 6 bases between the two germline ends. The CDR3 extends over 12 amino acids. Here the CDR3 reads CSVGPMNTEAFF. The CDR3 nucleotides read TGCAGCGTTGGACCCATGAACACTGAAGCTTTCTTT.

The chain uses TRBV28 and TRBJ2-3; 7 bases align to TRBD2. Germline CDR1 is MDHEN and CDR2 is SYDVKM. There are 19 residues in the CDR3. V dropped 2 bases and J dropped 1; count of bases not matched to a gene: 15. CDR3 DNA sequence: TGTGCCAGCAGTTTAGCTCACAGCGGGGCCATTAGGGGCACAGATACGCAGTATTTT. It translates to CASSLAHSGAIRGTDTQYF.

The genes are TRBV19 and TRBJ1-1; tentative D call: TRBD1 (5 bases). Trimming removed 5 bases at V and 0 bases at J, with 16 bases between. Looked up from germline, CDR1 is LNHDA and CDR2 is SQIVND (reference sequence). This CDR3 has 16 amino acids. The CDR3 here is CASSLQRVTVNTEAFF. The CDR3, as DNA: TGTGCCAGTAGTCTACAGAGGGTGACAGTGAACACTGAAGCTTTCTTT.

The CDR3 is CASSLGQVNYEQYF. CDR3 nucleotide sequence: TGCGCCAGCAGCCTTGGACAGGTAAACTACGAGCAGTACTTC. The V call is TRBV5-1, the J call TRBJ2-7; 7 nucleotides line up with TRBD1. V lost 4 bases, J lost 3 bases, and 7 bases stayed unmatched. The CDR3 totals 14 residues. CDR1 and CDR2 (germline): SGHRS, YFSETQ.

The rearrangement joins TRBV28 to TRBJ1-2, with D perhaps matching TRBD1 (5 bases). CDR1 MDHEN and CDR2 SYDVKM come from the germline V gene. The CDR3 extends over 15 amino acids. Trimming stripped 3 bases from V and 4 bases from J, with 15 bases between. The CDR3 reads CASSLAGTGIYGYTF. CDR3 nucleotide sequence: TGTGCCAGCAGTTTGGCAGGGACGGGCATCTATGGCTACACCTTC.

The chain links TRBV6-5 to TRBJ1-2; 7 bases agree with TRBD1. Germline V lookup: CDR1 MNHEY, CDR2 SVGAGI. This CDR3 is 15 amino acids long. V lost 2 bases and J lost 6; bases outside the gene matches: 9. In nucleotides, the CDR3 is TGTGCCAGCAGTTACACCAGGGGGAGAAGTGATGGCTACACCTTC. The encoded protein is CASSYTRGRSDGYTF.

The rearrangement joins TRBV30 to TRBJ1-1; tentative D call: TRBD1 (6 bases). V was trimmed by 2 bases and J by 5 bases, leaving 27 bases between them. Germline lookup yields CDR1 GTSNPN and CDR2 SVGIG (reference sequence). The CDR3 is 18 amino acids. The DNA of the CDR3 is TGTGCCTGGAGTCCCCCCCCTCTGGGCCTCCTGAGGGGGACTGAAGCTTTCTTT. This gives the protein CAWSPPPLGLLRGTEAFF. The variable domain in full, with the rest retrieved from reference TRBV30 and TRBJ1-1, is SQTIHQWPATLVQPVGSPLSLECTVEGTSNPNLYWYRQAAGRGLQLLFYSVGIGQISSEVPQNLSASRPQDRQFILSSKKLLLSDSGFYLCAWSPPPLGLLRGTEAFFGQGTRLTVV.

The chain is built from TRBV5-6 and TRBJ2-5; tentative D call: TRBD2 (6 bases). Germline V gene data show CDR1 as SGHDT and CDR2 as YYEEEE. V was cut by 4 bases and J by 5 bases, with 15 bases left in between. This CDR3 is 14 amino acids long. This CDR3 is CASSGGTRGETQYF. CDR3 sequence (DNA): TGTGCCAGCAGCGGAGGGACTCGGGGGGAGACCCAGTACTTC.

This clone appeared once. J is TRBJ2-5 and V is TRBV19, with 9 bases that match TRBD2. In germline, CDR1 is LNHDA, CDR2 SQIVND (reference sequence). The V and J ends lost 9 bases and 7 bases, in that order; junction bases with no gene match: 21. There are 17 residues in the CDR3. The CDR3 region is CASRGTFQTSGHGTQYF. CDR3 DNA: TGTGCCAGCAGAGGGACGTTTCAGACTAGCGGCCACGGGACCCAGTACTTC.

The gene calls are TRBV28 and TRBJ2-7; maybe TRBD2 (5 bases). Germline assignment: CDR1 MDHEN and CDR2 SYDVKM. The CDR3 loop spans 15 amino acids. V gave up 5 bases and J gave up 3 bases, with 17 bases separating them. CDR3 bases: TGTGCCAGCAGTCGCTCCGGGAATCGAAACTACGAGCAGTACTTC. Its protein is CASSRSGNRNYEQYF.

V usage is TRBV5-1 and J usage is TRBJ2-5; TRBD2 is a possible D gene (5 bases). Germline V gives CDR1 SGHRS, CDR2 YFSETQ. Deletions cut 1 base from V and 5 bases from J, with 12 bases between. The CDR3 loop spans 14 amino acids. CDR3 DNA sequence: TGCGCCAGCAGCTTGTCGCGGGTGGCGGAGACCCAGTACTTC. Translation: CASSLSRVAETQYF.

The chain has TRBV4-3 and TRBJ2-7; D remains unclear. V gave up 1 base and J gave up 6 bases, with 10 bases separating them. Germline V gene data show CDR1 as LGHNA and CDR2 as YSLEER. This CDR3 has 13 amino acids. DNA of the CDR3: TGCGCCAGCAGCCAAGCGAAGGGAAGCGAGCAGTACTTC. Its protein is CASSQAKGSEQYF.

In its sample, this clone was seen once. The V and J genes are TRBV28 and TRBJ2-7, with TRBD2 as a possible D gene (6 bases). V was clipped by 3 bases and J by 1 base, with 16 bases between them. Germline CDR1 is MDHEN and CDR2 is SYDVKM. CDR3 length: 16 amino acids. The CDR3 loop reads CASSFEVTGGSYEQYF. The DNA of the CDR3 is TGTGCCAGCAGTTTTGAAGTCACCGGGGGATCCTACGAGCAGTACTTC. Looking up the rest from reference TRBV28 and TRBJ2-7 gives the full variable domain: DVKVTQSSRYLVKRTGEKVFLECVQDMDHENMFWYRQDPGLGLRLIYFSYDVKMKEKGDIPEGYSVSREKKERFSLILESASTNQTSMYLCASSFEVTGGSYEQYFGPGTRLTVT.

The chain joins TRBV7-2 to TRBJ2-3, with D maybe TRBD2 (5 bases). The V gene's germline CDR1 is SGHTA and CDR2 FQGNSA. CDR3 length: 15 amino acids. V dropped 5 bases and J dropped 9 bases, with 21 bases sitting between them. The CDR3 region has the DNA TGTGCCAGCAGCCTCGAAAACCTCCGGGCGGGCACGCAGTATTTT. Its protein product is CASSLENLRAGTQYF.

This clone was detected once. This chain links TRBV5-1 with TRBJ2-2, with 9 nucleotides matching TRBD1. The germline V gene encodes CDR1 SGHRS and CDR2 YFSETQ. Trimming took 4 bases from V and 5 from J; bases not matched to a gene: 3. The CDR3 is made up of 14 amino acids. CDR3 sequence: CASSTGGWTGELFF. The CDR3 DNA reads TGCGCCAGCAGCACAGGGGGCTGGACCGGGGAGCTGTTTTTT.

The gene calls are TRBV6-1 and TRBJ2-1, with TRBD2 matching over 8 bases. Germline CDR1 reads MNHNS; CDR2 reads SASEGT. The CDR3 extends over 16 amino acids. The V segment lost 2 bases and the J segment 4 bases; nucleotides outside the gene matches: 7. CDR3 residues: CASSETAGGWYNEQFF. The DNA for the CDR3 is TGTGCCAGCAGTGAAACCGCGGGAGGATGGTACAATGAGCAGTTCTTC.

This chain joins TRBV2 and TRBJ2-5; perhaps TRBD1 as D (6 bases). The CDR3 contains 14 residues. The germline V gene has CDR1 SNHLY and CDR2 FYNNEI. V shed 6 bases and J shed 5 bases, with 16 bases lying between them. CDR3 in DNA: TGTGCCAGCAGCAGGTTGACAGGCGGGGAGACCCAGTACTTC. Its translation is CASSRLTGGETQYF.

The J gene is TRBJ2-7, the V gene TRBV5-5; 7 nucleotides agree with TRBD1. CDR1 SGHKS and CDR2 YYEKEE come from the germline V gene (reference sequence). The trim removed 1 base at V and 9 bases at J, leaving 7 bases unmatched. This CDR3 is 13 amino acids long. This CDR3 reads CASSLFTGVAQYF. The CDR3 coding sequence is TGTGCCAGCAGCTTGTTTACAGGGGTGGCGCAGTACTTC.

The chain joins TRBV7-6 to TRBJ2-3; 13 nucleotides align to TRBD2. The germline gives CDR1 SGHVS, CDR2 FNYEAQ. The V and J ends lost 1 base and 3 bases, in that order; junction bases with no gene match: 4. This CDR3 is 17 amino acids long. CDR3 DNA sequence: TGTGCCAGCAGCTTAGTCGGACTAGCGGGAGCAACAGATACGCAGTATTTT. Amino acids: CASSLVGLAGATDTQYF.

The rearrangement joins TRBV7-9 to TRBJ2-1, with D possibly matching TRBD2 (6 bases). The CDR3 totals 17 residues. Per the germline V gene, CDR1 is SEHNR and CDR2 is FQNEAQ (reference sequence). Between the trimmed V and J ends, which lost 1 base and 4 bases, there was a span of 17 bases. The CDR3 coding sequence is TGTGCCAGCAGCTTAGGGGGTTTGGGCGGGATTTACAATGAGCAGTTCTTC. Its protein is CASSLGGLGGIYNEQFF.

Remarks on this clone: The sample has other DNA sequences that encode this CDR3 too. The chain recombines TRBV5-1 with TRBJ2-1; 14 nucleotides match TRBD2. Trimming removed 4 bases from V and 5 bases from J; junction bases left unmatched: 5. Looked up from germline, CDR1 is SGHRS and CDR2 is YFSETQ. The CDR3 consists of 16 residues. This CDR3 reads CASSPGLAGVDNEQFF. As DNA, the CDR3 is TGCGCCAGCAGCCCGGGACTAGCGGGAGTCGACAATGAGCAGTTCTTC. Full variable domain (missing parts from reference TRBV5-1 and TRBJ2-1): KAGVTQTPRYLIKTRGQQVTLSCSPISGHRSVSWYQQTPGQGLQFLFEYFSETQRNKGNFPGRFSGRQFSNSRSEMNVSTLELGDSALYLCASSPGLAGVDNEQFFGPGTRLTVL.

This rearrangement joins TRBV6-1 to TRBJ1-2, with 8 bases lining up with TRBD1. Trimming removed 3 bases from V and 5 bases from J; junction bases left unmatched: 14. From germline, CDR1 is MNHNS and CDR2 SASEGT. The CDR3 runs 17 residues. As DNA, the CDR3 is TGTGCCAGCAGTGACAGGGGGCTTAACCTGTTAGGATATGGCTACACCTTC. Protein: CASSDRGLNLLGYGYTF.